This TCR beta chain appears in the sequencing data of a study of monozygotic twins with inflammatory bowel disease. Each UMI harboured a 6-nucleotide sample barcode and was appended via template switching. TCRdb re-called the 5' RACE reads and gives one entry per CDR3 protein, without DNA. The sample spans 330,000 or so distinct CDR3 sequences; the ten largest clones claim around 2%. The CDR3 length is 15 residues. Germline loops: CDR1 SGHAT, CDR2 FQNNGV. Sequenced sample: blood. The chain employs TRBV11-2 and TRBJ1-1; TCRdb designates TRBD1, a call that cannot be tested without DNA. This TCR derives from a human donor with ulcerative colitis or Crohn's disease, or a healthy co-twin of an affected twin (not recorded which). The CDR3 loop is CASSQQIAGAFEAFF.